These 16 T cell receptor beta chains came from one sample sequenced in a study of cytomegalovirus exposure and HLA in healthy donors. Vbeta (60) and Jbeta (13) primers were used in the PCR. Sequencing was performed with immunoSEQ multiplex PCR; in TCRdb, only in-frame clones are kept and a portion is missing. The table lists 35,000 to 45,000 clones, 50% of them singletons. Sequencing input: PBMCs. These receptors were obtained from a human donor in good health.

V and J are TRBV7-2 and TRBJ2-7; possibly TRBD1 for D (6 bases). Trimming removed 4 bases at V and 0 bases at J, with 13 bases between. The CDR3 contains 15 residues. The V gene's germline CDR1 is SGHTA and CDR2 FQGNSA. The CDR3 coding sequence is TGTGCCAGCAGCTCAGGGGCGCTAAGCTCCTACGAGCAGTACTTC. Its translation: CASSSGALSSYEQYF.

This clone was picked up a small number of times. The genes are TRBV18 and TRBJ2-7; TRBD2 matches 11 bases. V shed 6 bases and J 4 bases; nucleotides not matched to a gene: 14. The germline CDR1 and CDR2 sequences are KGHSH and LQKENI. The CDR3 loop spans 17 amino acids. CDR3 loop: CASSRLTSGTEVYEQYF. The DNA for the CDR3 is TGTGCCAGCTCCCGGCTGACTAGCGGGACTGAAGTTTACGAGCAGTACTTC.

In its sample, this clone was seen a few times. The genes are TRBV4-2 and TRBJ2-5; TRBD2 matches 12 bases. The V gene's germline CDR1 is LGHNA and CDR2 YNFKEQ. Trimming removed 5 bases from V and 4 bases from J; junction bases left unmatched: 8. The CDR3 extends over 16 amino acids. CDR3 protein: CASSSRLAGVGETQYF. Written as DNA, the CDR3 is TGTGCCAGCAGCTCCCGACTAGCGGGGGTGGGAGAGACCCAGTACTTC.

The chain recombines TRBV7-9 with TRBJ1-6; 12 nucleotides align to TRBD1. Germline trimming cut 3 bases from V and 5 bases from J; bases unmatched to any gene: 5. Looked up from germline, CDR1 is SEHNR and CDR2 is FQNEAQ (reference sequence). The CDR3 totals 17 residues. CDR3 protein: CASSFPGTGGHNSPLHF. Written as DNA, the CDR3 is TGTGCCAGCAGCTTTCCAGGGACAGGGGGCCATAATTCACCCCTCCACTTT.

This clone was counted a few times. V and J are TRBV4-3 and TRBJ1-5; a weak D match, TRBD1 (6 bases). Germline lookup yields CDR1 LGHNA and CDR2 YSLEER. Between the trimmed V and J ends, which lost 4 bases and 1 base, there was a span of 14 bases. CDR3 length: 16 amino acids. The DNA for the CDR3 is TGCGCCAGCAGCCGCGGAGGGGGGGGGAGCAATCAGCCCCAGCATTTT. It translates to CASSRGGGGSNQPQHF.

This clone came up a few times. This rearrangement joins TRBV7-9 to TRBJ1-2; D call uncertain. Germline CDR1 SEHNR, CDR2 FQNEAQ (reference sequence). Trimming took 5 bases from V and 8 from J, leaving 15 bases between them. The CDR3 runs 13 residues. The CDR3, as DNA: TGTGCCAGCAGCAAGGAGGGAAGTGGAGGCTACACCTTC. Encoded protein: CASSKEGSGGYTF.

The chain is built from TRBV9 and TRBJ2-3, with 11 bases matching TRBD2. The CDR3 is 16 residues long. J lost 2 bases, V lost 0 bases, and 2 bases had no gene match. The germline gives CDR1 SGDLS, CDR2 YYNGEE. CDR3 nucleotides: TGTGCCAGCAGCGTAGTGGGACTAGCGGTCACAGATACGCAGTATTTT. Amino acids: CASSVVGLAVTDTQYF.

The chain joins TRBV7-6 to TRBJ2-5; 8 nucleotides align to TRBD1. The germline gives CDR1 SGHVS, CDR2 FNYEAQ. The CDR3 spans 14 residues. Trimming removed 5 bases from V and 3 bases from J; junction bases left unmatched: 5. The CDR3 nucleotides read TGTGCCAGCAGCCCCACGGACAGGGAAGAGACCCAGTACTTC. This sequence encodes CASSPTDREETQYF.

The genes are TRBV9 and TRBJ2-5, with TRBD2 as a possible D gene (7 bases). The CDR3 is 14 residues long. The germline V gene encodes CDR1 SGDLS and CDR2 YYNGEE. V was clipped by 3 bases and J by 6 bases, with 15 bases between them. Here the CDR3 reads CASSGGAGGKTQYF. CDR3 nucleotide sequence: TGTGCCAGCAGCGGGGGGGCCGGGGGGAAGACCCAGTACTTC.

The rearrangement joins TRBV5-6 to TRBJ2-3; 11 bases are a match to TRBD1. The CDR3 spans 16 residues. Trimming at V came to 4 bases and at J to 6 bases, leaving 10 bases not matched to a gene. Germline V gives CDR1 SGHDT, CDR2 YYEEEE. CDR3 residues: CASSPWTGGLSDTQYF. Written as DNA, the CDR3 is TGTGCCAGCAGCCCCTGGACAGGGGGCCTCTCGGATACGCAGTATTTT.

The chain employs TRBV30 and TRBJ2-2; maybe TRBD2 (6 bases). Germline V gene lookup returns CDR1 GTSNPN and CDR2 SVGIG (reference sequence). The CDR3 contains 15 residues. Trimming pared 4 bases from V and 1 base from J, leaving 13 bases between. Written as DNA, the CDR3 is TGTGCCTGGATCCGGACTAATTTGAACACCGGGGAGCTGTTTTTT. This translates into CAWIRTNLNTGELFF.

This clone was recorded at least ten times. This sequence joins TRBV6-5 and TRBJ2-5; D is possibly TRBD2 (6 bases). The CDR3 contains 15 residues. Germline lookup yields CDR1 MNHEY and CDR2 SVGAGI. Trimming took 0 bases from V and 2 from J, leaving 10 bases between them. CDR3 amino acids: CASSYSYGGQETQYF. The CDR3 bases are TGTGCCAGCAGTTACTCGTACGGGGGACAAGAGACCCAGTACTTC.

The genes are TRBV11-2 and TRBJ1-2, with a tentative D call TRBD1 (6 bases). The V end was cut by 6 bases, the J end by 4 bases, with 21 bases between. CDR1 is SGHAT, CDR2 FQNNGV, per germline. CDR3 length equals 16 residues. The chain's CDR3 is CASRPGGGPRSYGYTF. In DNA form, the CDR3 reads TGTGCCAGCAGGCCGGGGGGGGGCCCCCGCTCCTATGGCTACACCTTC.

This clone was seen once. CDR3 in DNA: TGTGCCAGCAGCGTGGGACAGGCAAATTCACCCCTCCACTTT. Its protein product is CASSVGQANSPLHF. This chain connects TRBV9 to TRBJ1-6, with TRBD1 identical over 8 bases. The CDR3 is made up of 14 amino acids. Germline V gene sequence: CDR1 SGDLS, CDR2 YYNGEE. The trim removed 2 bases at V and 7 bases at J, leaving 2 bases unmatched.

The chain uses TRBV7-8 and TRBJ2-7, with 8 bases that match TRBD1. The CDR3 is made up of 19 amino acids. With 1 base clipped from V and 3 bases from J, the junction kept 17 bases outside the gene matches. The germline V gene encodes CDR1 SGHVS and CDR2 FQNEAQ. The CDR3 loop reads CASSLVFIIGDRSFYEQYF. The CDR3 DNA is TGTGCCAGCAGCTTAGTATTTATAATTGGGGACAGGTCGTTCTACGAGCAGTACTTC.

The chain joins TRBV19 to TRBJ2-5; the match to TRBD2 covers 8 bases. Germline CDR1 reads LNHDA; CDR2 reads SQIVND (reference sequence). V shed 3 bases and J 5 bases; nucleotides not matched to a gene: 5. This CDR3 is built from 14 residues. This chain's CDR3 is CASSIGGGSETQYF. In DNA form, the CDR3 reads TGTGCCAGTAGTATCGGGGGGGGGAGTGAGACCCAGTACTTC.